The TCR beta chain described here comes from a study of post-analysis software for immune sequencing data. Study-level points and caveats: Elevated frequency relative to controls characterized 4 or 5 TRBV segments in patients, TRBV5-6, TRBV5-1 and TRBV20-1 among them. Those with multiple sclerosis, the patient group, showed significantly lower normalized Chao1 diversity than controls. Under F measure analysis, samples from one preparation batch co-clustered strongly.

Unique molecular identifiers were built into the TCR beta cDNA libraries. A population of roughly 0.85 to 10 million T cells gave rise to 400,000 to 550,000 cDNA molecules. TCRdb redid the calling of the PCR reads with MiXCR, one entry per CDR3 protein. The table shows roughly 800,000 distinct CDR3 sequences, with roughly 30% occurring only once. This CDR3 contains 17 residues. CDR1 MNHEY and CDR2 SVGAGI come from the germline V gene. V lost 5 bases, J lost 13 bases, and 30 bases lay in between. As regards this clonotype: What it recognizes is unknown. Possible read error: a much larger clone is one base away.

The J gene is TRBJ2-1, the V gene TRBV6-5; D ambiguous. This TCR was sampled from a girl aged 5-17 years with multiple sclerosis. Input material: blood. CDR3 amino acids: CASSNLGLGPPGETQFF. The CDR3 nucleotides read TGTGCCAGCAGTAACCTCGGGTTAGGCCCCCCCGGAGAGACCCAGTTCTTC.